The entry below gives a single TCR beta chain sequence along with its context. The target antigen is unknown. This CDR3 contains 14 residues. Deletions cut 0 bases from V and 4 bases from J, with 7 bases between. Germline CDR1 and CDR2: SGHRS and YFSETQ. This sample was taken from a study of cytomegalovirus exposure and HLA in healthy donors. The study, taken as a whole, reports: Within an earlier analysis, most TCR beta V segments proved productive either about 90% or about 30% of the time. Judged likely to be a sequencing artifact was a cluster of highly shared sequence variants. Highest at DRB1 and lowest at HLA-C, TCR association rates differed among HLA loci in a later analysis.

PCR used 60 Vbeta primers and 13 Jbeta primers. In the study's own analysis: Per a later analysis, the number of unique TCR beta chains was approximately 80 million, of which 9 million to 14 million were shared. Assay: immunoSEQ multiplex PCR; the TCRdb copy retains only in-frame clones and omits some. V and J calls and clone size are copied from that table; D and trimming were computed from the DNA. The top ten clones hold around 4.2% of a sample with 75,000 to 95,000 clones, around three fifths of them seen once. Sequenced material: PBMCs. This clonotype was obtained from a man aged 30-40 years in good health and CMV-seronegative. V usage is TRBV5-1 and J usage is TRBJ1-4; D is unresolved. The CDR3 bases are TGCGCCAGCAGCTTGGTGGGAGGTAATGAAAAACTGTTTTTT. Amino acid sequence: CASSLVGGNEKLFF.